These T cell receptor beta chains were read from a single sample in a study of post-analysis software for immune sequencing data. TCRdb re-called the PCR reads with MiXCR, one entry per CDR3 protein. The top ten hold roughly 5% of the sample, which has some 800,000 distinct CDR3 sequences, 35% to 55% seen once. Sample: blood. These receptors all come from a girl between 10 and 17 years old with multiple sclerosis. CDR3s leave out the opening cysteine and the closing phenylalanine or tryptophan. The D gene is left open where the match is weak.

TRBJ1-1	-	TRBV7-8	ASSSLGETEAF
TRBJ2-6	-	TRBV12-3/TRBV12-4	ASSQPGPGANVLT
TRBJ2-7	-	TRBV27	ASSLKGFSYEQY
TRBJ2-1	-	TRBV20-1	SASLAWDYNEQF
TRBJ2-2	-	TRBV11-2	ASSSYTYGELF
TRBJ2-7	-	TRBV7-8	ASSPPNKGGSYEQY
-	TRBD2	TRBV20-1	SATSPRGGLAGPYEQY
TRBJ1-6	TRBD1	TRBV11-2	ASSPRGQGKYNSPLH
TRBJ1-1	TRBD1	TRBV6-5	ASSRTGGITEAF
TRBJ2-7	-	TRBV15	ATSRVPGSYEQY
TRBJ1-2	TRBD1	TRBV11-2	ASSSPRDRFGYT
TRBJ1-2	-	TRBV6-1	ASRTPLQQGLLNYGYT
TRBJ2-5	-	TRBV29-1	SVVQGKTQY
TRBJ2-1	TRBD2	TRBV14	ASSRKLPGLAAYNEQF
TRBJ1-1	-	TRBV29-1	STTRSALWEGMNTEAF
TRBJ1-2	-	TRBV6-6	ASSYHTGPVDGYT
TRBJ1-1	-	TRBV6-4	ASRATLNTEAF
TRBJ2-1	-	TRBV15	ATSRDAMVPSSYNEQF
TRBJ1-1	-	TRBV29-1	SVGRGKPEAF
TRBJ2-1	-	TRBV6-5	ASSYSRGKEQF
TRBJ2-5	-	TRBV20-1	SARRGIGQETQY
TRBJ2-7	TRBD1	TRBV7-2	ASSLGTGGRLEQY
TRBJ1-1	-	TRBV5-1	ASSLREKNTEAF
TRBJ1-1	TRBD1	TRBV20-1	SARTGRNAEAF
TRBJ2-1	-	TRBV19	ASSIVWGSNEQF
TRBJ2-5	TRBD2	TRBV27	ASSPSLLAEHQETQY
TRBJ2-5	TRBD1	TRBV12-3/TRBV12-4	ASSLASGTGPLEQY
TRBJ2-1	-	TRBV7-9	ASSTVRPSSYNEQF
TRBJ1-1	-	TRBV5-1	ASSFEGVEAF
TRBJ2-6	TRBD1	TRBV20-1	SAYDRGYSGANVLT
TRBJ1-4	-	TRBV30	AWSKTGGATNEKLF
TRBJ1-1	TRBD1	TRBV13	ASSQGDREAF
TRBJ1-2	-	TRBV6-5	ASSTGAGYGYT
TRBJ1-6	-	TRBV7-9	ASSPRTEINSPLH
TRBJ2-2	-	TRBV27	ASSFIGELF
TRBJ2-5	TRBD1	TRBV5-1	ASSRDSRRETQY
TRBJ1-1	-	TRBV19	ASSTTANTEAF
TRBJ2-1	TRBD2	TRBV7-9	ASSPRLAGRGYNEQF
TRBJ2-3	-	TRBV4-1	ASSQDVLTDTQY
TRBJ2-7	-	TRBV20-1	SARAQGPSYEQY
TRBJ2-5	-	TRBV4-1	ASSQGFGYGETQY
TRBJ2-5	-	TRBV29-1	SVVRVGYNEQY
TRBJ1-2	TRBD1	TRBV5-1	ASSDGTVANYGYT
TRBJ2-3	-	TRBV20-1	SASVLTEDTDTQY
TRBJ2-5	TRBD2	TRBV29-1	SVGLAGLETQY
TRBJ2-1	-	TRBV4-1	ASSQGLGDNEQF
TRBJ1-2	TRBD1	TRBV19	ASSVATGSGYT
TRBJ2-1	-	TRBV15	ATSRSRVTVNEQF
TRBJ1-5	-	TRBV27	ASSPGRSSNQPQH
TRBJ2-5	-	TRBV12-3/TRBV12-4	ASSLPRGRNQETQY
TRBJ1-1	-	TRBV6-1	ASSEQGGGSTEAF